This T cell receptor (beta chain) emerged from a study of blood T cells in healthy people across ages. Study outcomes and limitations: Measured against age, TCR beta diversity per million T cells decreased in a roughly linear manner. Estimates of diversity drawn from one million T cells were considered underestimates. It was not possible, with unsorted PBMCs, to conclusively compare naive and antigen-experienced cells.

For this clonotype: The antigen is undetermined.

Trimming stripped 0 bases from V and 2 bases from J, with 12 bases between. CDR3 length: 16 residues. Germline CDR1 reads SEHNR; CDR2 reads FQNEAQ (reference sequence). With a J-beta primer mix and a sample-barcoded 5' primer, a second PCR ran 7 to 11 cycles. A template-switch adaptor that had 12 random nucleotides put a tag on each cDNA molecule. Each CDR3 protein gets one entry after TCRdb re-called the 5' RACE reads with MiXCR. The table shows over 600,000 distinct CDR3 sequences, with more than 50% occurring only once. V usage is TRBV7-9 and J usage is TRBJ2-3, with TRBD1 as a possible D gene (5 bases). Material: blood. This clonotype originated in a man aged 40-49 years in good health. The DNA for the CDR3 is TGTGCCAGCAGCTTAGCGCCGACAGCCTCCACAGATACGCAGTATTTT. This sequence encodes CASSLAPTASTDTQYF.